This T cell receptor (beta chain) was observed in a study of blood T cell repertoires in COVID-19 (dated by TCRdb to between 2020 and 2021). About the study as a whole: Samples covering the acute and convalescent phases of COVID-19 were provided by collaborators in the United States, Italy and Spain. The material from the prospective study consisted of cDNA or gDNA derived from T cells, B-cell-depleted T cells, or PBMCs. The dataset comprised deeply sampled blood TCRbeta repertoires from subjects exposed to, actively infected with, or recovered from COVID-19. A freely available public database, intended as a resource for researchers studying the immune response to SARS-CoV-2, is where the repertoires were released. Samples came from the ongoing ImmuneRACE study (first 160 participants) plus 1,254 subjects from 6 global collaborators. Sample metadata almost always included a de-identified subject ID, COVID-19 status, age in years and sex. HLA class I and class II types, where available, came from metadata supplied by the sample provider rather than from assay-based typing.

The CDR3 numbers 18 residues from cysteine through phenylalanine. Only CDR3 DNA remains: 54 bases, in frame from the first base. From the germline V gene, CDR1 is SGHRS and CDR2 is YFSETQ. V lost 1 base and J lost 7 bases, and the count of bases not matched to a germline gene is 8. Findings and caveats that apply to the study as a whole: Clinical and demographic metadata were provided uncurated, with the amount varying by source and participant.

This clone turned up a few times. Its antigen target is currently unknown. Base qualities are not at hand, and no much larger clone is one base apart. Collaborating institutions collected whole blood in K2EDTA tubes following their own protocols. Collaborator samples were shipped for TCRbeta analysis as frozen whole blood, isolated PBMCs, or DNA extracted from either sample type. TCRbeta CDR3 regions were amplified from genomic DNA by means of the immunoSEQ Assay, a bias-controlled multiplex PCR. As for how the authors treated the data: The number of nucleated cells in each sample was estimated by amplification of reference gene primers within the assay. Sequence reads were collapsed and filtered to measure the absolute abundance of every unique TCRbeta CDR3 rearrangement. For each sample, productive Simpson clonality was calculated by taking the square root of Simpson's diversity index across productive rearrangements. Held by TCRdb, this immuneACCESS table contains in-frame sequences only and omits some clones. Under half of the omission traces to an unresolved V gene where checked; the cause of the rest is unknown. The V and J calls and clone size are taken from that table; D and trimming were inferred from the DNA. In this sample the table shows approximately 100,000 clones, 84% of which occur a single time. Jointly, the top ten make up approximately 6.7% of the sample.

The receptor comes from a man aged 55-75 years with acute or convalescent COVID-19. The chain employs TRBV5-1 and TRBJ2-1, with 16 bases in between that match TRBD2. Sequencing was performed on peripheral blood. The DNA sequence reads TGCGCCAGCAGCTTGCGCCCGGGACTAGCGGGGGGGCGGAATGAGCAGTTCTTC. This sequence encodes CASSLRPGLAGGRNEQFF.